The 29 T cell receptor beta chains reported below all come from one sample, sequenced in a study of blood T cell repertoires in COVID-19. Some clones are missing from TCRdb's copy, which holds only in-frame ones; the method was immunoSEQ multiplex PCR. Of 250,000 to 300,000 clones detected, about 91% appear once; the ten largest clones hold roughly 7%. Sequencing input: peripheral blood. Receptor source: a woman in her twenties or thirties who had recovered from COVID-19.

CDR3 coding DNA: TGTGCCACCAGTGATTATACAGGGGCGAACACCGGGGAGCTGTTTTTT. Translated, it gives CATSDYTGANTGELFF. This rearrangement joins TRBV24-1 to TRBJ2-2; TRBD1 matches 7 bases. The germline V gene encodes CDR1 KGHDR and CDR2 SFDVKD. The CDR3 extends over 16 amino acids. The junction had 2 bases not matched to a gene; V was cut back by 2 bases and J by 0 bases.

This chain joins TRBV25-1 and TRBJ1-5; D is undetermined. CDR1 is MGHDK, CDR2 SYGVNS, per germline. This CDR3 region has 13 residues. V was trimmed by 8 bases and J by 4 bases, leaving 12 bases between them. The CDR3 sequence is CASFPRQNQPQHF. Written as DNA, the CDR3 is TGTGCCAGCTTCCCGAGGCAGAATCAGCCCCAGCATTTT.

This chain connects TRBV11-2 to TRBJ2-1; TRBD1 matches at 9 bases. The J segment lost 7 bases and the V segment lost 4 bases, leaving 8 bases of the junction unmatched. The CDR3 is 15 residues long. The germline V gene encodes CDR1 SGHAT and CDR2 FQNNGV. CDR3 protein: CASSSYRGLGNEQFF. In nucleotides, the CDR3 is TGTGCCAGCAGCTCATACAGGGGGCTAGGGAATGAGCAGTTCTTC.

This sequence joins TRBV10-3 and TRBJ2-5; 9 bases align to TRBD2. The length of the CDR3 is 17 residues. Germline trimming cut 4 bases from V and 3 bases from J; bases unmatched to any gene: 12. Germline assignment: CDR1 ENHRY and CDR2 SYGVKD. CDR3 loop: CAISGHAGGPKKETQYF. CDR3 in DNA: TGTGCCATCAGTGGTCACGCGGGGGGGCCTAAAAAAGAGACCCAGTACTTC.

This chain joins TRBV10-3 and TRBJ1-5; D is perhaps TRBD1 (5 bases). Trimming stripped 10 bases from V and 0 bases from J, with 13 bases between. CDR3 length equals 14 residues. Germline CDR1 ENHRY, CDR2 SYGVKD. The CDR3 reads CATLRDYSNQPQHF. As DNA, the CDR3 is TGTGCCACCTTGAGGGACTATAGCAATCAGCCCCAGCATTTT.

The V gene is TRBV28, the J gene TRBJ2-4; tentatively, D is TRBD1 (7 bases). V lost 4 bases, J lost 7 bases, and 17 bases lay in between. The CDR3 has 15 amino acids. Per the germline V gene, CDR1 is MDHEN and CDR2 is SYDVKM. The chain's CDR3 is CASSSIRGEGNIQYF. For the CDR3, the DNA is TGTGCCAGCAGTTCAATCAGGGGGGAAGGGAACATTCAGTACTTC. Based on the CDR3 plus reference TRBV28 and TRBJ2-4, the full variable domain is DVKVTQSSRYLVKRTGEKVFLECVQDMDHENMFWYRQDPGLGLRLIYFSYDVKMKEKGDIPEGYSVSREKKERFSLILESASTNQTSMYLCASSSIRGEGNIQYFGAGTRLSVL.

The chain recombines TRBV7-8 with TRBJ2-2; D might be TRBD2 (7 bases). V was cut by 5 bases and J by 4 bases, with 20 bases left in between. The CDR3 runs 17 residues. The germline V gene has CDR1 SGHVS and CDR2 FQNEAQ. The CDR3 sequence: CASSPLGGGKSTGELFF. CDR3 nucleotide sequence: TGTGCCAGCAGCCCACTAGGGGGGGGCAAAAGCACCGGGGAGCTGTTTTTT.

The rearrangement links TRBV3-1 (or the pseudogene TRBV3-2) to TRBJ1-2; no clear D gene. Looked up from germline, CDR1 is LGHDT and CDR2 is YNNKEL (reference sequence). The ends were cut back, 0 bases at V and 5 bases at J, with 22 bases in the middle. The CDR3 length is 18 residues. CDR3 region: CASSQDNRESGLKYGYTF. The CDR3 DNA reads TGTGCCAGCAGCCAAGATAATAGGGAGTCAGGTCTGAAGTATGGCTACACCTTC.

V and J are TRBV7-2 and TRBJ2-1, with 12 bases fitting TRBD2. Germline V gene data show CDR1 as SGHTA and CDR2 as FQGNSA. V lost 5 bases to trimming and J lost 7 bases; unmatched junction nucleotides: 12. The CDR3 has 17 residues. CDR3 sequence (DNA): TGTGCCAGCAGCGTAGGACTAGCGGGGTACCCCAAGAATGAGCAGTTCTTC. Its translation is CASSVGLAGYPKNEQFF.

The chain links TRBV2 to TRBJ2-7; D possibly corresponds to TRBD2 (5 bases). Germline V gene sequence: CDR1 SNHLY, CDR2 FYNNEI. V shed 8 bases and J shed 2 bases, with 10 bases lying between them. The length of the CDR3 is 12 residues. In DNA form, the CDR3 reads TGTGCCAGCCTCGAGGGAACCTACGAGCAGTACTTC. It codes for CASLEGTYEQYF.

The chain combines TRBV27 with TRBJ2-2; D possibly corresponds to TRBD2 (7 bases). Germline V lookup: CDR1 MNHEY, CDR2 SMNVEV (reference sequence). The CDR3 is made up of 16 amino acids. V lost 6 bases to trimming and J lost 6 bases, with 20 bases between them. CDR3 sequence (DNA): TGTGCCAGCAGGGGTGCGGGGGCGGCGAGGTCCGGGGAGCTGTTTTTT. As protein: CASRGAGAARSGELFF.

The chain couples TRBV6-4 to TRBJ2-2, with a weak D call TRBD1 (6 bases). This CDR3 comprises 15 residues. Germline V lookup: CDR1 MRHNA, CDR2 SNTAGT. Trimming removed 5 bases at V and 6 bases at J, with 16 bases between. CDR3 sequence (DNA): TGTGCCAGCAGTTGGACAGATAATCCTCCCGGGGAGCTGTTTTTT. Translated: CASSWTDNPPGELFF.

This rearrangement joins TRBV7-8 to TRBJ2-1; 11 positions match TRBD2. The V gene end was trimmed by 1 base and the J gene end by 6 bases; junction bases not matched to a gene: 8. The CDR3 totals 17 residues. Germline loops: CDR1 SGHVS, CDR2 FQNEAQ. CDR3 loop: CASSLELAGGATNEQFF. DNA for the CDR3: TGTGCCAGCAGCTTAGAGCTAGCGGGGGGTGCGACCAATGAGCAGTTCTTC. Full variable domain (outside the CDR3, taken from reference TRBV7-8 and TRBJ2-1): GAGVSQSPRYKVAKRGQDVALRCDPISGHVSLFWYQQALGQGPEFLTYFQNEAQLDKSGLPSDRFFAERPEGSVSTLKIQRTQQEDSAVYLCASSLELAGGATNEQFFGPGTRLTVL.

The chain is built from TRBV18 and TRBJ2-3, with TRBD2 matching over 8 bases. Germline V gene sequence: CDR1 KGHSH, CDR2 LQKENI. V lost 0 bases to trimming and J lost 1 base; unmatched junction nucleotides: 3. The CDR3 is made up of 16 amino acids. CDR3 sequence reads: CASSPPVSGGTDTQYF. CDR3 in DNA: TGTGCCAGCTCACCACCGGTTAGCGGGGGCACAGATACGCAGTATTTT.

This sequence joins TRBV6-2 or TRBV6-3 and TRBJ2-7; D not certain. From germline, CDR1 is MNHEY and CDR2 SVGEGT. The germline V and J ends were trimmed by 5 bases and 4 bases, with 6 bases remaining between them. The CDR3 sequence is 11 residues long. The CDR3 protein is CASSPLYEQYF. The CDR3 nucleotides read TGTGCCAGCAGTCCCCTATACGAGCAGTACTTC.

V usage is TRBV7-2 and J usage is TRBJ2-3; TRBD2 matches at 7 bases. The junction had 4 bases not matched to a gene; V was cut back by 1 base and J by 3 bases. The CDR3 has 15 amino acids. In germline, CDR1 is SGHTA, CDR2 FQGNSA. CDR3 nucleotide sequence: TGTGCCAGCAGCTTAGTCCCAGCGGGGACAGATACGCAGTATTTT. Its protein is CASSLVPAGTDTQYF.

V and J are TRBV2 and TRBJ1-3; possible D gene TRBD1, 5 bases. V was pared by 5 bases and J by 1 base, with 18 bases between. The CDR3 length is 17 residues. CDR1 is SNHLY and CDR2 is FYNNEI in the germline V gene. Written as DNA, the CDR3 is TGTGCCAGCAGTACCTCCGGACATAGGCTTTCTGGAAACACCATATATTTT. This encodes CASSTSGHRLSGNTIYF.

The V call is TRBV15, the J call TRBJ1-3; no reliable D call. V was clipped by 0 bases and J by 0 bases, with 6 bases between them. Looked up from germline, CDR1 is LNHNV and CDR2 is YYDKDF (reference sequence). The CDR3 runs to 15 residues. CDR3 in DNA: TGTGCCACCAGCAGAGATGGCACCTCTGGAAACACCATATATTTT. Its translation: CATSRDGTSGNTIYF. Based on the CDR3 plus reference TRBV15 and TRBJ1-3, the full variable domain is DAMVIQNPRYQVTQFGKPVTLSCSQTLNHNVMYWYQQKSSQAPKLLFHYYDKDFNNEADTPDNFQSRRPNTSFCFLDIRSPGLGDTAMYLCATSRDGTSGNTIYFGEGSWLTVV.

J is TRBJ1-2 and V is TRBV5-6; 7 bases line up with TRBD1. V lost 2 bases, J lost 1 base, and 5 bases stayed unmatched. CDR3 length: 15 residues. Germline loops: CDR1 SGHDT, CDR2 YYEEEE. In DNA form, the CDR3 reads TGTGCCAGCAGCTTTTCAGGGGGTGATAACTATGGCTACACCTTC. The encoded protein is CASSFSGGDNYGYTF.

The rearrangement links TRBV6-2 or TRBV6-3 to TRBJ1-5, with TRBD1 matching over 8 bases. Germline loops: CDR1 MNHEY, CDR2 SVGEGT. CDR3 length: 16 amino acids. The ends lost 2 bases at V and 5 bases at J; junction bases unmatched: 8. In DNA form, the CDR3 reads TGTGCCAGCAGTTACGGCCGGACAGGGATCCATCAGCCCCAGCATTTT. It translates to CASSYGRTGIHQPQHF.

This clone was seen just once. The chain couples TRBV7-2 to TRBJ1-5; perhaps TRBD1 as D (6 bases). Trimming stripped 6 bases from V and 3 bases from J, with 15 bases between. Germline-derived CDR1 and CDR2 are SGHTA and FQGNSA. CDR3 length: 15 residues. As DNA, the CDR3 is TGTGCCAGCAGAAGGGACATCTTTACCAATCAGCCCCAGCATTTT. Translation: CASRRDIFTNQPQHF.

The chain employs TRBV27 and TRBJ2-2; 9 bases match TRBD1. Germline trimming cut 2 bases from V and 7 bases from J; bases unmatched to any gene: 8. The CDR3 has 16 amino acids. CDR1 is MNHEY, CDR2 SMNVEV, per germline (reference sequence). DNA for the CDR3: TGTGCCAGCAGTTTAAAATGGACAGGGGACGTCGGGGAGCTGTTTTTT. Its translation: CASSLKWTGDVGELFF.

This clone showed up just once. The chain employs TRBV7-3 and TRBJ2-5; 10 positions agree with TRBD1. There are 15 residues in the CDR3. Trimming took 2 bases from V and 3 from J; bases not matched to a gene: 3. From germline, CDR1 is SGHTA and CDR2 FQGTGA. Here the CDR3 DNA reads TGTGCCAGCAGCTTAGACGGGACAGGGGAAGAGACCCAGTACTTC. Translated: CASSLDGTGEETQYF.

V is TRBV3-1 (or the pseudogene TRBV3-2) and J is TRBJ1-6; 7 bases line up with TRBD1. With V trimmed by 1 base and J by 8 bases, 2 bases remained unmatched. In germline, CDR1 is LGHDT, CDR2 YNNKEL (reference sequence). The CDR3 consists of 14 residues. The CDR3 DNA is TGTGCCAGCAGCCAAGGGACAGGAGATTCACCCCTCCACTTT. Protein product: CASSQGTGDSPLHF.

The chain uses TRBV6-5 and TRBJ2-3, with D perhaps TRBD2 (5 bases). This CDR3 has 15 amino acids. Trimming pared 6 bases from V and 3 bases from J, leaving 16 bases between. Germline assignment: CDR1 MNHEY and CDR2 SVGAGI. In DNA, the CDR3 is TGTGCCAGCAGCGTCACTAGGATTGAAACAGATACGCAGTATTTT. This sequence encodes CASSVTRIETDTQYF.

This rearrangement joins TRBV30 to TRBJ2-7, with 7 positions matching TRBD2. Germline loops: CDR1 GTSNPN, CDR2 SVGIG (reference sequence). The CDR3 extends over 15 amino acids. V was pared by 1 base and J by 4 bases, with 10 bases of the junction left unmatched. CDR3 bases: TGTGCCTGGAGTGGGGGGGGAGGGATATCATACGAGCAGTACTTC. This encodes CAWSGGGGISYEQYF.

Here the CDR3 reads CASSPGLAGAREYEQYF. CDR3 sequence (DNA): TGTGCCAGCTCACCGGGACTAGCGGGGGCCAGGGAGTACGAGCAGTACTTC. The chain employs TRBV18 and TRBJ2-7, with 14 bases fitting TRBD2. The V gene's germline CDR1 is KGHSH and CDR2 LQKENI. V trimming: 3 bases; J trimming: 4 bases; junction bases outside the gene matches: 8. This CDR3 contains 17 residues.

Here the CDR3 DNA reads TGTGCCAGCAGCGCCTGGCTAGCGGGGGGAGTATGGGCAGATACGCAGTATTTT. Translating gives CASSAWLAGGVWADTQYF. The chain carries TRBV3-1 (or the pseudogene TRBV3-2) and TRBJ2-3, with 11 positions matching TRBD2. The CDR3 is 18 amino acids. V was pared by 5 bases and J by 4 bases, with 14 bases of the junction left unmatched. Germline lookup yields CDR1 LGHDT and CDR2 YNNKEL (reference sequence).

The chain employs TRBV2 and TRBJ2-5; 13 nucleotides match TRBD2. This CDR3 is built from 12 residues. Germline CDR1 is SNHLY and CDR2 is FYNNEI. V shed 11 bases, J shed 9 bases, and the junction held 6 bases outside the gene matches. This CDR3 reads CAGTSGGAPQYF. The CDR3 coding sequence is TGTGCCGGAACTAGCGGGGGGGCGCCCCAGTACTTC.